Listed here is a single TCR beta chain. The antigen is undetermined. Reprocessing the 5' RACE reads, TCRdb reports a single entry for every CDR3 protein and omits DNA. This sample lists around 380,000 distinct CDR3 sequences; its ten largest clones have 2.4%. These data originate in a study of monozygotic twins with inflammatory bowel disease. Overall study findings and caveats: Healthy co-twins exceeded IBD patients in TCRbeta diversity as measured by inverse Simpson. Whether twins were concordant or discordant made no difference to repertoire similarity, possibly from limited power.

This CDR3 region has 15 residues. CDR1 is SGHRS and CDR2 is YFSETQ in the germline V gene. V is TRBV5-1 and J is TRBJ2-3; TCRdb's D gene call, TRBD1, goes unchecked for lack of DNA. What was sequenced was blood. The sequence derives from a human donor with ulcerative colitis or Crohn's disease, or a healthy co-twin of an affected twin (not recorded which). The CDR3 loop is CASKTGLVLTDTQYF.